This TCR beta chain was obtained from a study of shared clonotypes between healthy human individuals. Profiling relied on immunoSEQ multiplex PCR, and the TCRdb table lists in-frame clones only, not all of them. The table includes roughly 2,500,000 clones, approximately 93% detected once. A note on this clone: Distinct nucleotide sequences in the sample also encode this CDR3.

The sequencing input was naive CD4+ T cells from PBMCs. The subset was: CD45RA+ positively selected. The clonotype was recovered from a man aged 18 to 35 in good health. Some clones in this sample may be carry-over from other donors' samples.

CDR3 DNA sequence: TGCGCCAGCAGCTTAAGTAGTGACCACGAGCAGTACTTC. Protein product: CASSLSSDHEQYF. The chain carries TRBV5-1 and TRBJ2-7; D gene uncertain. CDR3 length equals 13 residues. V was trimmed by 2 bases and J by 5 bases, leaving 11 bases between them. The germline V gene encodes CDR1 SGHRS and CDR2 YFSETQ.